This TCR beta chain appears in the sequencing data of a study of CD8+ T cells in alopecia areata. The study, taken as a whole, reports: Mice showed clearer TCR sharing than patients did, a gap that was possibly HLA-related.

This clone was observed a handful of times. Its target is not known. As part of sample collection, lesional scalp punch biopsies and peripheral blood were taken from alopecia areata patients. The germline V gene encodes CDR1 SEHNR and CDR2 FQNEAQ (reference sequence). V lost 1 base, J lost 12 bases, and 13 bases lay in between. The CDR3 extends over 12 amino acids. Once RNA had been extracted, it was reverse transcribed into cDNA to act as the sequencing template. Some clones are missing from TCRdb's copy, which holds only in-frame ones; the method was immunoSEQ multiplex PCR. The data hold fewer than 200,000 clones, with around 50% observed a single time.

The TCR originated in a human donor with alopecia areata. The sample in question was CD4+ T cells sorted from blood, obtained at week 0. The V call is TRBV7-9, the J call TRBJ2-7; D might be TRBD2 (5 bases). CDR3 sequence reads: CASSLETGVRYF. CDR3 in DNA: TGTGCCAGCAGCTTAGAGACCGGGGTGCGGTACTTC.